This T cell receptor (beta chain) was retrieved from a study of blood T cells in healthy people across ages. A J-beta primer mix and a sample-barcoded 5' primer were used in a second PCR of roughly 7 to 12 cycles. MiXCR was run by TCRdb on the 5' RACE reads, yielding one entry per CDR3 protein. The table has around 1,000,000 distinct CDR3 sequences, less than 25% seen once. Notes on this clonotype: Its antigen is currently unknown.

Study outcomes and limitations: Considered underestimates were the diversity estimates obtained from one million T cells.

With 8 bases removed from V and 6 bases from J, the gap between germline ends came to 19 bases. This CDR3 is built from 14 residues. CDR1 PRHDT and CDR2 FYEKMQ come from the germline V gene (reference sequence). The same sample was also used in a study of T cells of mothers and their children.

Sample: blood. The V and J genes are TRBV13 and TRBJ1-2, with TRBD1 as a possible D gene (6 bases). This TCR derives from a girl aged 2 to 10 in good health. The CDR3 nucleotides are TGTGCCAGCGCCTCGGGGGGCGAGGATGATGGCTACACCTTC. The encoded protein is CASASGGEDDGYTF.